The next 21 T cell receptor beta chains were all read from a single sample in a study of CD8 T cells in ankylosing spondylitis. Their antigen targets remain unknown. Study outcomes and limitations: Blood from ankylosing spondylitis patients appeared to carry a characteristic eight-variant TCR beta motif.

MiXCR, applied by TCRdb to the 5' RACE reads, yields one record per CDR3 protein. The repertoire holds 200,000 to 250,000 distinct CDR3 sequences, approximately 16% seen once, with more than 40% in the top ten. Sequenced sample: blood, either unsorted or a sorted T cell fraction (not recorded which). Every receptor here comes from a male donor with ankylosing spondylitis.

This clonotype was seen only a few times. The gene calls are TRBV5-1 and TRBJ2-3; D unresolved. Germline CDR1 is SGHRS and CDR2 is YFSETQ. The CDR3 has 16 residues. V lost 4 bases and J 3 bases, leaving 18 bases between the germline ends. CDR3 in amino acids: CASSMDDAAPTDTQYF. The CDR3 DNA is TGCGCCAGCAGCATGGACGACGCCGCACCGACAGATACGCAGTATTTT.

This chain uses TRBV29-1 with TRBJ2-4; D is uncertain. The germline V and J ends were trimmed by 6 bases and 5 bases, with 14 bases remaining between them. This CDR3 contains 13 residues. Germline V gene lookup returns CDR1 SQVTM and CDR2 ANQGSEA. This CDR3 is CSVDLLTENIQYF. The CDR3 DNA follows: TGCAGCGTCGATCTACTGACGGAAAACATTCAGTACTTC.

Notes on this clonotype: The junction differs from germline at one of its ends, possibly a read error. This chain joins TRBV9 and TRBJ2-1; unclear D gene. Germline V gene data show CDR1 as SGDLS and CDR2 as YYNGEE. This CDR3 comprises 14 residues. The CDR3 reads CASSSDGSYDEQFF. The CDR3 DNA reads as TGTGCCAGCAGCTCGGACGGATCCTACGATGAGCAGTTCTTC.

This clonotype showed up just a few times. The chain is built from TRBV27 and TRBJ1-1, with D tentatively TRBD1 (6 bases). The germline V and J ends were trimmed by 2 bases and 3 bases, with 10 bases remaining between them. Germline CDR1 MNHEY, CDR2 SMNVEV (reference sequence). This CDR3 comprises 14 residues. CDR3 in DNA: TGTGCCAGCAGTTTAACCAGGGGAGACACTGAAGCTTTCTTT. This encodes CASSLTRGDTEAFF.

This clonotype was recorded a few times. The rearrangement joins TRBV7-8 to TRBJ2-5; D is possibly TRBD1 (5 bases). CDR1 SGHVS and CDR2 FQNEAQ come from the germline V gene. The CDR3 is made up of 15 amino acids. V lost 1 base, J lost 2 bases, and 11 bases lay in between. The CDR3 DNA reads TGTGCCAGCAGCTTAGGTGCCAGGGCGCAAGAGACCCAGTACTTC. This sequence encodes CASSLGARAQETQYF.

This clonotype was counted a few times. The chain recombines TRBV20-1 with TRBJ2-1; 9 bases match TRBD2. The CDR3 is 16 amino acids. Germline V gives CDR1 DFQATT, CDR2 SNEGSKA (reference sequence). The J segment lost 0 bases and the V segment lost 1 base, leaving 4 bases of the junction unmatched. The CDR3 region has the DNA TGCAGTGCTAGAGGGGGTAGCGGGAGCTCCTACAATGAGCAGTTCTTC. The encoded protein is CSARGGSGSSYNEQFF.

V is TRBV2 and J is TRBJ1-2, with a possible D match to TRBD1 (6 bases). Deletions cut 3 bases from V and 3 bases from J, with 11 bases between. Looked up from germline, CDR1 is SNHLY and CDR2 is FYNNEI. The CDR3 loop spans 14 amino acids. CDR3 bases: TGTGCCAGCAGTGAGCAGGGGAGCGACTATGGCTACACCTTC. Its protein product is CASSEQGSDYGYTF.

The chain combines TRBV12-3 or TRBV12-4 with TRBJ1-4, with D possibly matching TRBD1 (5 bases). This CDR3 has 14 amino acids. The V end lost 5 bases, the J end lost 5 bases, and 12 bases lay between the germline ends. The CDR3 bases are TGTGCCAGCAGTGCGGGACGGGGGAATGAAAAACTGTTTTTT. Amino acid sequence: CASSAGRGNEKLFF.

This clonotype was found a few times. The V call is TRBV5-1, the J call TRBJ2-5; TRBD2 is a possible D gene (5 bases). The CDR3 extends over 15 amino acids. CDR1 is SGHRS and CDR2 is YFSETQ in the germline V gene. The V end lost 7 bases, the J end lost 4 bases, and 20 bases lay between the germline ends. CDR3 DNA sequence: TGCGCCAGCTTTCGACTATTAGGCGGTGGAGAGACCCAGTACTTC. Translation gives CASFRLLGGGETQYF.

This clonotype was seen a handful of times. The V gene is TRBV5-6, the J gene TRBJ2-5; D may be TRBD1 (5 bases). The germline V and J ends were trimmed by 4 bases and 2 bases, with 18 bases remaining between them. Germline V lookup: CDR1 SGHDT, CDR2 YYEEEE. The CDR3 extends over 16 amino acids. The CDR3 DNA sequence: TGTGCCAGCAGCGAGCCACAGGCGAATCCTCAAGAGACCCAGTACTTC. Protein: CASSEPQANPQETQYF.

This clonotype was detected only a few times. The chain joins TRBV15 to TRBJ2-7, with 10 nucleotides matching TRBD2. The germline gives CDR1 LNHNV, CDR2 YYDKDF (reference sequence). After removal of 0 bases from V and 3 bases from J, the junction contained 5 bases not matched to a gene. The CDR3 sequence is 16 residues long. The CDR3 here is CATSRDRTSGLYEQYF. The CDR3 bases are TGTGCCACCAGCAGAGATCGGACTAGCGGTCTCTACGAGCAGTACTTC.

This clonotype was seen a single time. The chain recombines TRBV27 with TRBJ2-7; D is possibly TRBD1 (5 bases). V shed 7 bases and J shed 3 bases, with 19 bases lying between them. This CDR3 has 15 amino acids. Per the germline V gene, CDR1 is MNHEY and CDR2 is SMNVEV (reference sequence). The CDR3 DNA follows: TGTGCCAGCACCCTCCGGCCAGGGTTGGACTACGAGCAGTACTTC. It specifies CASTLRPGLDYEQYF.

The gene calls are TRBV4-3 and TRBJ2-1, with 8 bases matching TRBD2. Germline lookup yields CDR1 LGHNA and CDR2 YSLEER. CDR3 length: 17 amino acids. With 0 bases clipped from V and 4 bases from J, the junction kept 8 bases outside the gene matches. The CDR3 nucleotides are TGCGCCAGCAGCCAAGATGGGTTGAGCGGGAGATACAATGAGCAGTTCTTC. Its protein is CASSQDGLSGRYNEQFF.

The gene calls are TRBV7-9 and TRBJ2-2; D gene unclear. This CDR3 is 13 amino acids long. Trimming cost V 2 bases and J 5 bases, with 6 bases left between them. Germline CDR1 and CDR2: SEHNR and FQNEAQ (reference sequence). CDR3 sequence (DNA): TGTGCCAGCAGCTTAATGGGTACCGGGGAGCTGTTTTTT. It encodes CASSLMGTGELFF.

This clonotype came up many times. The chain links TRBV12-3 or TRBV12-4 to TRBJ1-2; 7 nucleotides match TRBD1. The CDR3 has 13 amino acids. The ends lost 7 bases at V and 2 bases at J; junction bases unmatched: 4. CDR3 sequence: CASTPQGNYGYTF. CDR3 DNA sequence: TGTGCCAGCACCCCACAGGGGAACTATGGCTACACCTTC.

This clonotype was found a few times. Here the CDR3 reads CASSFQDTYEQYF. For the CDR3, the DNA is TGTGCCAGCAGTTTCCAGGACACTTACGAGCAGTACTTC. The chain employs TRBV28 and TRBJ2-7, with D possibly matching TRBD1 (5 bases). Per the germline V gene, CDR1 is MDHEN and CDR2 is SYDVKM. With 3 bases removed from V and 4 bases from J, the gap between germline ends came to 10 bases. CDR3 length equals 13 residues.

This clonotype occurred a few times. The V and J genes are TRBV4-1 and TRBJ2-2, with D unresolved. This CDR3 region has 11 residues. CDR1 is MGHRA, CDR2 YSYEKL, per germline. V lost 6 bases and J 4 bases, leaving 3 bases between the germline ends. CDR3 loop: CASRLTGELFF. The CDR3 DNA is TGCGCCAGCAGACTCACCGGGGAGCTGTTTTTT.

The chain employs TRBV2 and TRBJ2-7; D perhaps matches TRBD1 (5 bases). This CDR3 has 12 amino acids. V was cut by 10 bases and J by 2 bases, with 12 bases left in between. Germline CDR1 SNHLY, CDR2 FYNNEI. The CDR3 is CATMTVAYEQYF. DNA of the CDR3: TGTGCCACCATGACAGTAGCCTACGAGCAGTACTTC.

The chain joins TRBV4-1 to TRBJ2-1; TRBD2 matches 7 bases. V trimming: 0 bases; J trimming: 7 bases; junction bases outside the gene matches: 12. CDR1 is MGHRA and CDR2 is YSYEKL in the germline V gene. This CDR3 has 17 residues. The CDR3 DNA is TGCGCCAGCAGCCAAGATCGACTAGCTCCCCTTGATAATGAGCAGTTCTTC. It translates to CASSQDRLAPLDNEQFF.

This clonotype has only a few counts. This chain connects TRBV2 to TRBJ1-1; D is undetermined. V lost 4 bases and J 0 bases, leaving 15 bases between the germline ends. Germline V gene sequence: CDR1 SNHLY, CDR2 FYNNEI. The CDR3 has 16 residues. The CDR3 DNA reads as TGTGCCAGCAGTGGCGGTGAGGGCCGGATGAACACTGAAGCTTTCTTT. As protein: CASSGGEGRMNTEAFF.

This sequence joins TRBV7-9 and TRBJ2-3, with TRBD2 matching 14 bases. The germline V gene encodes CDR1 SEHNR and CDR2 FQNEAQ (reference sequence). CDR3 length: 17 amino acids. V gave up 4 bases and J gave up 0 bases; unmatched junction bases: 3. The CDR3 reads CASSSGTSGGSTDTQYF. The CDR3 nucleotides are TGTGCCAGCAGCTCCGGGACTAGCGGGGGCAGCACAGATACGCAGTATTTT.